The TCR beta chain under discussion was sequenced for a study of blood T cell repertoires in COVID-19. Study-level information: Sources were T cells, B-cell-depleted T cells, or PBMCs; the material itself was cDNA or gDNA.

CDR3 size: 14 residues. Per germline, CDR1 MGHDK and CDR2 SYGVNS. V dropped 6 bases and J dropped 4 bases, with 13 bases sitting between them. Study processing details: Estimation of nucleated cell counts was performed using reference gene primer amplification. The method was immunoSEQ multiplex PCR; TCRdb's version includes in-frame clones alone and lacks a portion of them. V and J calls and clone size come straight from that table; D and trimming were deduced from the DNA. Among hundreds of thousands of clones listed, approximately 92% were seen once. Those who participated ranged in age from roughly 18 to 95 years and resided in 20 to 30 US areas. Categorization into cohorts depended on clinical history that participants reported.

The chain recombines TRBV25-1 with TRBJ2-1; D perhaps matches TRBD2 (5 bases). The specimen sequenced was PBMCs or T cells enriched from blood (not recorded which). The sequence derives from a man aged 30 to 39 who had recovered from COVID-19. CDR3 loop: CASSGVHTYNEQFF. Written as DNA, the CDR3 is TGTGCCAGCAGCGGGGTTCACACTTACAATGAGCAGTTCTTC. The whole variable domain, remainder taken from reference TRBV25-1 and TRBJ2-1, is EADIYQTPRYLVIGTGKKITLECSQTMGHDKMYWYQQDPGMELHLIHYSYGVNSTEKGDLSSESTVSRIRTEHFPLTLESARPSHTSQYLCASSGVHTYNEQFFGPGTRLTVL.